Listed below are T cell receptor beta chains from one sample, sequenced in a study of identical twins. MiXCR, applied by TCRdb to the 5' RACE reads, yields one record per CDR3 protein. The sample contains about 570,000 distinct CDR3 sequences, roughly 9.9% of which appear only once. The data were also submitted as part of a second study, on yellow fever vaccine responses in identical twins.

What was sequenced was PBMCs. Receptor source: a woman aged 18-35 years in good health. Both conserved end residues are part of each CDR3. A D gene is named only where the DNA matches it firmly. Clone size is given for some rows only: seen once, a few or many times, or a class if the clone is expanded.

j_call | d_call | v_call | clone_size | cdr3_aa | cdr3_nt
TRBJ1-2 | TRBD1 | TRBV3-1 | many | CASSQVDRVTGYTF | TGTGCCAGCAGCCAAGTGGACAGGGTAACTGGCTACACCTTC
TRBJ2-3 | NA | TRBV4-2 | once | CASSQELGSGTDTQYF | TGCGCCAGCAGCCAAGAACTCGGCAGCGGCACAGATACGCAGTATTTT
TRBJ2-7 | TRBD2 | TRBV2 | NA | CASSGNREGEQYF | TGTGCCAGCAGTGGGAATCGGGAGGGCGAGCAGTACTTC
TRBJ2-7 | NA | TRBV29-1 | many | CSVEDFGGSYEQYF | TGCAGCGTTGAAGATTTTGGAGGGTCCTACGAGCAGTACTTC
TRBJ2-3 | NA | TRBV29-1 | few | CSVVSTGTQYF | TGCAGCGTTGTATCCACCGGTACGCAGTATTTT
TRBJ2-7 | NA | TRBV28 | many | CASSNSGDREQYF | TGTGCCAGCAGCAACTCAGGGGACCGCGAGCAGTACTTC
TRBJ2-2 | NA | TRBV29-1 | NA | CSVVGPSGTGELFF | TGCAGCGTTGTTGGCCCTTCGGGTACCGGGGAGCTGTTTTTT
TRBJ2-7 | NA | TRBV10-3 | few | CAISDGLEYEQYF | TGTGCCATCAGTGATGGACTGGAGTACGAGCAGTACTTC
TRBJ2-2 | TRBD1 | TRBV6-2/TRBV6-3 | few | CAREGQGTLTGELFF | TGTGCCAGAGAAGGACAGGGGACTCTCACCGGGGAGCTGTTTTTT
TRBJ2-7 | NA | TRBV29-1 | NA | CSVGRVEQYF | TGCAGCGTCGGGCGCGTCGAGCAGTACTTC
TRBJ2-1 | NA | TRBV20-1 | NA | CSASYYNEQFF | TGCAGTGCTAGCTATTACAATGAGCAGTTCTTC
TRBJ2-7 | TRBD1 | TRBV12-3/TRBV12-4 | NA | CASSLRGRIYEQYF | TGTGCCAGCAGTTTAAGGGGGCGCATCTACGAGCAGTACTTC
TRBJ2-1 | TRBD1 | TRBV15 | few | CATSSNHPGQGASAYNEQFF | TGTGCCACCAGCAGCAATCACCCGGGACAGGGGGCGAGCGCCTACAATGAGCAGTTCTTC
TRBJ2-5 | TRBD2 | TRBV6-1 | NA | CASSPAGASGQETQYF | TGTGCCAGCAGTCCGGCCGGGGCTAGCGGGCAAGAGACCCAGTACTTC
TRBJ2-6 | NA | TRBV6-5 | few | CASSTGVTANVLTF | TGTGCCAGCAGTACCGGGGTAACGGCCAACGTCCTGACTTTC
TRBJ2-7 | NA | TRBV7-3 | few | CASSLSTVGGEQYF | TGTGCCAGCAGCTTATCGACAGTGGGTGGAGAGCAGTACTTC
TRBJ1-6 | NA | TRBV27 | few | CASSRQRNSPLHF | TGTGCCAGCAGCCGGCAGCGTAATTCACCCCTCCACTTT
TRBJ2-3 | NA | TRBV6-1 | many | CASSELSDTQYF | TGTGCCAGCAGTGAATTGTCCGATACGCAGTATTTT
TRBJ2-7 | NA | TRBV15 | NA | CATSRVVGQQQYF | TGTGCCACCAGCAGAGTGGTCGGACAGCAGCAGTACTTC
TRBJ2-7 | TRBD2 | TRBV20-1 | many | CSARDIAGAYEQYF | TGCAGTGCTAGAGATATAGCGGGGGCCTACGAGCAGTACTTC
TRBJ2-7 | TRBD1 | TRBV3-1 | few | CASSGGQDSYEQYF | TGTGCCAGCAGCGGGGGACAGGATTCCTACGAGCAGTACTTC
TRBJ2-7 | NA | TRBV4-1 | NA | CASSLDSSVYEQYF | TGCGCCAGCAGCCTAGACTCTTCGGTTTACGAGCAGTACTTC
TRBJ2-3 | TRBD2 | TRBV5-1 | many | CASSPGTSGITDTQYF | TGCGCCAGCAGCCCCGGGACTAGCGGGATCACAGATACGCAGTATTTT
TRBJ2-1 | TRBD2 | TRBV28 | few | CASSPDLGLAGGYNEQFF | TGTGCCAGCAGCCCGGATCTAGGACTAGCGGGAGGGTACAATGAGCAGTTCTTC
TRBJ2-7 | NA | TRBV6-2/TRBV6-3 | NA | CATSGSLLGYEQYF | TGTGCCACCTCTGGGTCTCTCTTGGGCTACGAGCAGTACTTC
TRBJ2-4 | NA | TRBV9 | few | CASSVGAIAKNIQYF | TGTGCCAGCAGCGTTGGTGCTATAGCCAAAAACATTCAGTACTTC
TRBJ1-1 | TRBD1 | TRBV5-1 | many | CASSLNSDRMNTEAFF | TGCGCCAGCAGCTTAAATTCGGACAGGATGAACACTGAAGCTTTCTTT
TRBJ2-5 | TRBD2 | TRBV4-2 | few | CASSHPGGQTQYF | TGTGCCAGCAGCCATCCGGGGGGTCAGACCCAGTACTTC
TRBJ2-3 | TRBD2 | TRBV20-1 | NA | CSFGTSETQYF | TGCAGTTTTGGGACTAGTGAAACGCAGTATTTT
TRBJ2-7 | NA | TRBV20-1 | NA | CSAPSGGLYEQYF | TGCAGTGCCCCATCCGGAGGTCTCTACGAGCAGTACTTC
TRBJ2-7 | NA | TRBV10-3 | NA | CAISDLTEWYF | TGTGCCATCAGTGATTTAACGGAATGGTACTTC
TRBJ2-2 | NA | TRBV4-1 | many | CASSQVGANTGELFF | TGCGCCAGCAGCCAAGTAGGCGCGAACACCGGGGAGCTGTTTTTT
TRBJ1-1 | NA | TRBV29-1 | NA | CSAGAQGRSTEAFF | TGCAGCGCCGGGGCGCAGGGGAGATCGACTGAAGCTTTCTTT
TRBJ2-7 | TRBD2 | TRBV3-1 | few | CASSQFLSGGDQQYF | TGTGCCAGCAGCCAATTTCTTAGCGGGGGCGACCAGCAGTACTTC
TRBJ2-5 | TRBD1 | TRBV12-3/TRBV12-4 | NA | CASSFSRDRGLLGQETQYF | TGTGCCAGCAGTTTTTCCCGGGACAGGGGGCTCCTGGGGCAAGAGACCCAGTACTTC
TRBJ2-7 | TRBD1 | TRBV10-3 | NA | CAISPGQGLSYEQYF | TGTGCCATCAGCCCGGGACAGGGGTTGTCCTACGAGCAGTACTTC
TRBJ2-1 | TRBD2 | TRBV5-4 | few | CASSLDISGRFWNNEQFF | TGTGCCAGCAGCTTGGATATTAGCGGGAGGTTTTGGAACAATGAGCAGTTCTTC
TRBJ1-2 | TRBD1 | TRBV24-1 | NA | CATSTGELDGYTF | TGTGCCACCTCCACAGGGGAGTTGGATGGCTACACCTTC
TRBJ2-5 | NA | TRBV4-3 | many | CASSQDIDRQETQYF | TGCGCCAGCAGCCAAGATATAGACAGACAAGAGACCCAGTACTTC
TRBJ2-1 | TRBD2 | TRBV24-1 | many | CATSDFTSGRNNEQFF | TGTGCCACCAGTGATTTCACTAGCGGGAGAAACAATGAGCAGTTCTTC
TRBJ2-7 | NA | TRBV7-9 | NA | CASSLPPSSEQYF | TGTGCCAGCAGCTTACCTCCTTCCTCCGAGCAGTACTTC
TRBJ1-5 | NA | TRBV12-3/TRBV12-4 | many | CASSSTTGANQHF | TGTGCCAGCAGTTCCACCACCGGGGCCAACCAGCATTTT
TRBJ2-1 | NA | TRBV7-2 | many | CASSQGDEQFF | TGTGCCAGCAGCCAAGGGGATGAGCAGTTCTTC
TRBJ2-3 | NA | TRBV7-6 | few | CASSNPQRGAVDTQYF | TGTGCCAGCAGCAATCCTCAACGGGGGGCAGTAGATACGCAGTATTTT
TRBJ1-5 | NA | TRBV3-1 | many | CASSQEQDQPQHF | TGTGCCAGCAGCCAAGAACAAGATCAGCCCCAGCATTTT
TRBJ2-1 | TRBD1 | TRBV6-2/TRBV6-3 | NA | CASSGDSSYNEQFF | TGTGCCAGCAGTGGGGACAGTTCCTACAATGAGCAGTTCTTC
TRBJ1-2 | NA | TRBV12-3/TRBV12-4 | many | CASSLEGSNYGYTF | TGTGCCAGCAGTTTAGAAGGGTCTAACTATGGCTACACCTTC
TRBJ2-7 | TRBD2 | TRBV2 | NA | CASSELGSGRDHEQYF | TGTGCCAGCAGTGAACTGGGTAGCGGGAGGGATCACGAGCAGTACTTC
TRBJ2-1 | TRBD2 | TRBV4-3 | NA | CASSQRGSTYNEQFF | TGCGCCAGCAGCCAACGCGGGAGTACCTACAATGAGCAGTTCTTC
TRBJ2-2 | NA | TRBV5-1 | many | CASSLEGSTGELFF | TGCGCCAGCAGCTTGGAGGGTTCCACCGGGGAGCTGTTTTTT
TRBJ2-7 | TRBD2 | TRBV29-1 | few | CSAGTSGRAREEQYF | TGCAGCGCTGGGACTAGCGGGAGGGCTAGGGAAGAGCAGTACTTC
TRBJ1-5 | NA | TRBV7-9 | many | CASSFKTDQPQHF | TGTGCCAGCAGCTTCAAAACGGATCAGCCCCAGCATTTT
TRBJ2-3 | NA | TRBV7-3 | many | CASSSARGGTQYF | TGTGCCAGCAGCTCGGCCCGAGGAGGTACGCAGTATTTT
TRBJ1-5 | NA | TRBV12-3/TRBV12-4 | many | CASSIGSQPQHF | TGTGCCAGCAGCATAGGAAGTCAGCCCCAGCATTTT
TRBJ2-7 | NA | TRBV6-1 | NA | CASTPRGVMPYEQYF | TGTGCCAGCACCCCCAGGGGAGTAATGCCCTACGAGCAGTACTTC